These 14 T cell receptor beta chains were sequenced from one sample in a study of blood T cell repertoires in COVID-19. The data were produced by immunoSEQ multiplex PCR, yet TCRdb's version contains in-frame clones alone and is incomplete. The sample includes about 120,000 clones, around 83% of them seen just once. Specimen: peripheral blood. The receptors were sampled from a man aged 80 or over with active or convalescent COVID-19.

V and J are TRBV28 and TRBJ1-2; D possibly corresponds to TRBD1 (6 bases). The CDR3 extends over 12 amino acids. V was clipped by 5 bases and J by 4 bases, with 8 bases between them. Germline V lookup: CDR1 MDHEN, CDR2 SYDVKM. As DNA, the CDR3 is TGTGCCAGCAGTAGACAGGCCTATGGCTACACCTTC. It is translated as CASSRQAYGYTF.

CDR3 nucleotides: TGTGCCATCAGTGAGGGCACCTACGAGCAGTACTTC. This sequence encodes CAISEGTYEQYF. The genes are TRBV10-3 and TRBJ2-7; D call uncertain. The germline V gene has CDR1 ENHRY and CDR2 SYGVKD. CDR3 length: 12 residues. V was shortened by 2 bases and J by 2 bases, with 4 bases between the two germline ends.

This chain uses TRBV7-2 with TRBJ2-7; 7 nucleotides align to TRBD2. This CDR3 contains 14 residues. From germline, CDR1 is SGHTA and CDR2 FQGNSA. The ends lost 5 bases at V and 2 bases at J; junction bases unmatched: 6. The CDR3 region is CASSSGAATYEQYF. The CDR3 nucleotides read TGTGCCAGCAGCAGCGGGGCGGCGACCTACGAGCAGTACTTC.

This chain connects TRBV19 to TRBJ2-7; 7 bases map to TRBD1. Per the germline V gene, CDR1 is LNHDA and CDR2 is SQIVND (reference sequence). Trimming removed 5 bases from V and 5 bases from J; junction bases left unmatched: 3. The CDR3 loop spans 12 amino acids. The CDR3 DNA is TGTGCCAGTAGTCGACAGGGCAACGAGCAGTACTTC. This gives the protein CASSRQGNEQYF.

The chain links TRBV7-9 to TRBJ2-2; no reliable D call. Between the trimmed V and J ends, which lost 3 bases and 5 bases, there was a span of 7 bases. The CDR3 runs 13 residues. Per germline, CDR1 SEHNR and CDR2 FQNEAQ (reference sequence). The DNA of the CDR3 is TGTGCCAGCAGCTTGCAGATTACCGGGGAGCTGTTTTTT. Protein: CASSLQITGELFF.

The chain carries TRBV29-1 and TRBJ1-2; no clear D gene. With 6 bases removed from V and 6 bases from J, the gap between germline ends came to 17 bases. The CDR3 sequence is 13 residues long. The germline gives CDR1 SQVTM, CDR2 ANQGSEA. CDR3: CSVVSPELDGYTF. DNA of the CDR3: TGCAGCGTAGTATCTCCTGAACTTGATGGCTACACCTTC.

The gene calls are TRBV5-1 and TRBJ2-1; 10 bases are a match to TRBD2. This CDR3 has 14 amino acids. With 2 bases clipped from V and 8 bases from J, the junction kept 4 bases outside the gene matches. Germline V gene data show CDR1 as SGHRS and CDR2 as YFSETQ. The CDR3 is CASSFSGGSDEQFF. CDR3 sequence (DNA): TGCGCCAGCAGCTTTAGCGGGGGGAGCGATGAGCAGTTCTTC.

The chain carries TRBV7-9 and TRBJ1-4; 9 nucleotides match TRBD1. CDR3 size: 16 residues. In germline, CDR1 is SEHNR, CDR2 FQNEAQ (reference sequence). Losses at the gene ends were 4 bases for V and 8 bases for J; bases not matched to a gene: 11. In nucleotides, the CDR3 is TGTGCCAGCAGCTCCGGAACAGGGGGCGAGCGGGAAAAACTGTTTTTT. Translating gives CASSSGTGGEREKLFF.

The V and J genes are TRBV2 and TRBJ1-5; 9 nucleotides align to TRBD1. The length of the CDR3 is 15 residues. J was trimmed by 0 bases and V by 7 bases; bases with no gene match: 4. Germline CDR1 reads SNHLY; CDR2 reads FYNNEI. The CDR3, as DNA: TGTGCCAGCACCGGGACAGGGAATAGCAATCAGCCCCAGCATTTT. It yields the protein CASTGTGNSNQPQHF.

The rearrangement links TRBV6-6 to TRBJ1-3; D uncertain. CDR3 length: 17 amino acids. With 5 bases removed from V and 0 bases from J, the gap between germline ends came to 17 bases. Germline V gene data show CDR1 as MNHNY and CDR2 as SVGAGI (reference sequence). This CDR3 reads CASSPTSGSRSGNTIYF. The CDR3 bases are TGTGCCAGCAGTCCAACAAGCGGCAGCCGCTCTGGAAACACCATATATTTT.

This clone was seen more than once but under ten times. The V gene is TRBV5-1, the J gene TRBJ1-3, with 7 bases aligning to TRBD1. Germline V gene sequence: CDR1 SGHRS, CDR2 YFSETQ. CDR3 length equals 19 residues. The trim removed 3 bases at V and 0 bases at J, leaving 15 bases unmatched. The CDR3 bases are TGCGCCAGCAGCTCAGGACCTGGGACAGCTTACTCCTCTGGAAACACCATATATTTT. Its translation is CASSSGPGTAYSSGNTIYF.

This chain uses TRBV9 with TRBJ2-2; TRBD1 matches 8 bases. Germline-derived CDR1 and CDR2 are SGDLS and YYNGEE. The CDR3 extends over 15 amino acids. Germline trimming cut 3 bases from V and 7 bases from J; bases unmatched to any gene: 8. The CDR3 spells CASSAGQGGVGELFF. In DNA form, the CDR3 reads TGTGCCAGCAGCGCTGGACAGGGTGGGGTCGGGGAGCTGTTTTTT.

The sample holds a few counts of this clone. The chain is built from TRBV30 and TRBJ1-1; D is unclear. Per the germline V gene, CDR1 is GTSNPN and CDR2 is SVGIG (reference sequence). V lost 2 bases and J lost 2, with 12 bases in between. The CDR3 runs to 14 residues. The CDR3 reads CAWSRPGINTEAFF. CDR3 nucleotide sequence: TGTGCCTGGAGTCGTCCGGGTATAAACACTGAAGCTTTCTTT.

The V gene is TRBV27, the J gene TRBJ2-1, with D possibly matching TRBD2 (5 bases). Trimming left V 2 bases short and J 4 bases short, with 6 bases between. Looked up from germline, CDR1 is MNHEY and CDR2 is SMNVEV (reference sequence). This CDR3 has 13 residues. The CDR3 loop is CASSLKRYNEQFF. The CDR3 nucleotides read TGTGCCAGCAGTTTAAAGCGGTACAATGAGCAGTTCTTC.